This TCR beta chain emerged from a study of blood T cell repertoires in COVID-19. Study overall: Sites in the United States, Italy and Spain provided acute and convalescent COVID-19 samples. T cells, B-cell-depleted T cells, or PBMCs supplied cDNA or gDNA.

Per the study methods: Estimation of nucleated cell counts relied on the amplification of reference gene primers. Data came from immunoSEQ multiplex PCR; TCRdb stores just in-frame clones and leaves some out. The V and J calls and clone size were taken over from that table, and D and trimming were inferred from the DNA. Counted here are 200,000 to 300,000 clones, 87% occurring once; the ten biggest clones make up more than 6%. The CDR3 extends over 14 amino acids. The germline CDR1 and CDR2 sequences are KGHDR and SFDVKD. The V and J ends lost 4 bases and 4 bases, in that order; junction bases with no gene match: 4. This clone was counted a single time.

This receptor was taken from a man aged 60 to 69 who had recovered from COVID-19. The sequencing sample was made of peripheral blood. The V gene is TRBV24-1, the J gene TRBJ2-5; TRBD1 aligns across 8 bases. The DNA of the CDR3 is TGTGCCACCAGTGAGGCCAGGGGGCCAGAGACCCAGTACTTC. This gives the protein CATSEARGPETQYF.